This T cell receptor (beta chain) was profiled in a study of regulatory T cells in long-lasting Graves disease. Time point in this sample: newly diagnosed GD, antithyroid drugs for less than 3 months. Extracted PBMC RNA gave rise to the TCR library. General study points: The study found TRBV28, TRBJ1-2 and TRBJ2-5 favored in persistent disease.

This clonotype came up many times. Antigen unknown. Germline assignment: CDR1 MNHEY and CDR2 SMNVEV (reference sequence). The V end was cut by 7 bases, the J end by 2 bases, with 14 bases between. This CDR3 region has 14 residues. HTBI primers from iRepertoire and Arm-PCR of CDR3 regions yielded the TCR beta libraries. Under the authors' procedure: Across samples, roughly 58 TRBV and some 14 TRBJ segments were found. TCRdb re-called the multiplex PCR reads through MiXCR, storing one row per CDR3 protein. The authors' filters were not applied to this entry. Of a few hundred thousand distinct CDR3 sequences in the sample, 15% to 20% were seen once. The sample also formed part of further work on T cells in Graves' hyperthyroidism and ophthalmopathy. Per that study: RT-PCR in the first round (using the HTBI primer set) targeted the TCR CDR3. The model predicted ophthalmopathy a median approximately 6.3 months before onset.

The receptor comes from a man in his forties or fifties with Graves disease. The chain has TRBV27 and TRBJ1-1, with D possibly TRBD1 on 6 matching bases. Source: peripheral blood mononuclear cells (PBMCs), taken at new diagnosis, from a patient treated with antithyroid drugs. CDR3: CASKIWGANTEAFF. The CDR3 coding sequence is TGTGCCAGCAAAATATGGGGGGCTAACACTGAAGCTTTCTTT.